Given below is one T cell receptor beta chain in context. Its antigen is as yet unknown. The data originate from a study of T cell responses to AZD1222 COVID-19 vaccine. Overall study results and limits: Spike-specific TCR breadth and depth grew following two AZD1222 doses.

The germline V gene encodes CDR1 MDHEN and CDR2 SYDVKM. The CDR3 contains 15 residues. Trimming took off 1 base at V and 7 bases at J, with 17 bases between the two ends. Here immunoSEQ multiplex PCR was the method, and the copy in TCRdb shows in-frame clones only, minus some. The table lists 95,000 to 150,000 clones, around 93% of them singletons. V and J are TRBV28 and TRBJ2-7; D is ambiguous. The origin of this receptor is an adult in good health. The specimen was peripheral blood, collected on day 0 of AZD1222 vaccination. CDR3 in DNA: TGTGCCAGCAGTTTATTAGCAGCGTTGACGGGTGAGCAGTACTTC. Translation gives CASSLLAALTGEQYF.